This entry concerns a single TCR beta chain. Its antigen remains undetermined. The germline V gene (reference sequence) supplies CDR1 LNHNV and CDR2 YYDKDF. The CDR3 goes from the cysteine to the phenylalanine over 12 residues. Nucleotide data are not available. The data belong to a study of CXCR3-negative and CXCR3-positive naive CD8 T cells (dated by TCRdb to between 2019 and 2020). For context, the study as a whole: In total, approximately 150 million TRB reads were obtained, corresponding to roughly 1.5 +/- 0.3 million reads per library. The diversity and physicochemical repertoire analyses included more than nine donors pooled from two independent experiments. TRBV-TRBJ cluster analysis included naive subsets from roughly 5 donors and memory cells from 3 donors.

For each CD8+ T cell subset, flow sorting was done in triplicate, and roughly 330,000 cells per subset went directly into RLT lysis buffer. Naive CD8+ T cells were defined stringently as CD45RO-CCR7+CD27+CD95- to exclude memory contaminants. Using standard density gradient centrifugation, peripheral blood mononuclear cells were isolated from buffy coats. Naive CXCR3-negative and CXCR3-positive CD8+ T cells were flow-sorted using a FACSAria III. An RNeasy Mini Kit was used to extract total RNA from the sorted cells. What the authors observed across the whole study: Because surface CD5, which is linked to self-reactivity in mice, was comparable between the naive subsets, TCR interaction strength was also inferred from the physicochemical properties of TRB CDR3s. Compared with CXCR3-negative naive cells, CXCR3-positive naive cells had TRB CDR3s with higher hydrophobicity (lower Kidera factor 4), lower energy, and higher strength and volume indices. Freshly isolated PBMCs were used for most assays because CXCR3 expression went down partially after cryopreservation. Naive CXCR3-negative and CXCR3-positive cells from the same donor showed similar TRBV-TRBJ usage, whereas memory cells showed distinct patterns. Comparably high repertoire diversity was found in both naive subsets, whereas much lower repertoire diversity was found in memory CD8+ T cells.

TCRdb records NextSeq 550 as the sequencer. The Human TCR Profiling Kit (MiLaboratory) was used to prepare UMI-labeled 5' RACE TRB cDNA libraries. The full amount of extracted RNA was used for cDNA synthesis, and the full amount of resulting cDNA was used for PCR amplification. The libraries were made side by side, with each library going through the same number of PCR cycles. Per the authors' processing: About 53,000 +/- 9,400 unique UMI-labeled TRB cDNA molecules per library were extracted with MIGEC and MiXCR, with at least two reads per UMI required. An average of around 40,000 +/- 10,000 functional in-frame TRB CDR3 nucleotide clonotypes without stop codons was found per library. Diversity metrics, including normalized Shannon-Wiener and Chao1, were computed in VDJtools after downsampling to 5000 UMI-labeled TRB molecules per sample. VDJtools computed clonotype-size-weighted physicochemical properties of the central five CDR3 residues: interaction energy, strength, volume and Kidera factor 4. Reprocessed by TCRdb, the reads give a single entry per CDR3 protein sequence, without DNA. TCRdb assigned the V and J calls; the authors' analysis was not used. This sample's listing comprises approximately 26,000 distinct CDR3 sequences. The ten top clones hold approximately 3% of the sample.

The rearranged segments are TRBV15 and TRBJ2-7. Specimen: naive CXCR3- CD8+ T cells from blood. The cell subset or site label of this sample denotes: CD45RO-CCR7+CD27+CD95- naive CD8+ T cells lacking CXCR3 (TNR3-). This receptor was taken from a human donor in good health. Some clones in this sample may be carry-over from other donors' samples. The CDR3 reads as follows: CATSRDGYEQYF. With the rest looked up from the reference TRBV15 and TRBJ2-7 genes rather than sequenced, the full variable domain is DAMVIQNPRYQVTQFGKPVTLSCSQTLNHNVMYWYQQKSSQAPKLLFHYYDKDFNNEADTPDNFQSRRPNTSFCFLDIRSPGLGDTAMYLCATSRDGYEQYFGPGTRLTVT.